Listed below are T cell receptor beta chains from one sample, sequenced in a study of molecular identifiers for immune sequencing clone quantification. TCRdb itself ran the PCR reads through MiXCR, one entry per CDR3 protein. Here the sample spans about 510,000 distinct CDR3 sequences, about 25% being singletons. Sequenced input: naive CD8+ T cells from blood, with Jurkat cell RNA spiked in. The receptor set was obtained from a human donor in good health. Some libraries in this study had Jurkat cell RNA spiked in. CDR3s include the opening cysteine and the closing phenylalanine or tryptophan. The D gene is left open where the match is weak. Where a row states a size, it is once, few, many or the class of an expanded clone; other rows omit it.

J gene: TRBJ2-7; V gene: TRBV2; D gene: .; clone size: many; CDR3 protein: CASSGAGAAYEQYF; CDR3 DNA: TGTGCCAGCAGTGGGGCGGGGGCTGCCTACGAGCAGTACTTC
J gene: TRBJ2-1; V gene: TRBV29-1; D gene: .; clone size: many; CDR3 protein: CSVDPSWGTYNEQFF; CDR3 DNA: TGCAGCGTCGACCCTAGCTGGGGGACGTACAATGAGCAGTTCTTC
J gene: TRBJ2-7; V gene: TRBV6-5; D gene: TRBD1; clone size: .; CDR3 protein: CASSYSTGAEQYF; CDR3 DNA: TGTGCCAGCAGTTACTCTACAGGGGCCGAGCAGTACTTC
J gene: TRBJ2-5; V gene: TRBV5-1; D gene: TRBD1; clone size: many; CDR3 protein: CASSLIVGQGGQETQYF; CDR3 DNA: TGCGCCAGCAGCTTAATAGTGGGACAGGGAGGCCAAGAGACCCAGTACTTC
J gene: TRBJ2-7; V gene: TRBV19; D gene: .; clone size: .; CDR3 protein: CASSNHRSYSYEQYF; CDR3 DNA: TGTGCCAGTAGTAACCACCGCTCATACTCCTACGAGCAGTACTTC
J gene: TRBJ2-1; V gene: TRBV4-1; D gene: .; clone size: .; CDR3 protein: CASSQAQQEVPYNEQFF; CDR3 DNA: TGCGCCAGCAGCCAAGCGCAACAGGAGGTACCCTACAATGAGCAGTTCTTC
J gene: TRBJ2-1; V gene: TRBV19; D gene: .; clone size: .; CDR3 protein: CASSIDRSNEQFF; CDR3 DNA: TGTGCCAGTAGTATAGATCGCAGCAATGAGCAGTTCTTC
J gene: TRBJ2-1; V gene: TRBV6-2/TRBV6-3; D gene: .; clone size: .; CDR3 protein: CASSYPGSSYNEQFF; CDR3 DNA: TGTGCCAGCAGTTACCCGGGCAGCTCCTACAATGAGCAGTTCTTC
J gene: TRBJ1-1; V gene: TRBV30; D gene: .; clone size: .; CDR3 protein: CACLITTNTEAFF; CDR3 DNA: TGTGCCTGCCTAATAACTACAAACACTGAAGCTTTCTTT
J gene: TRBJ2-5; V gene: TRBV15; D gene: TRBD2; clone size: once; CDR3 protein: CATGEGLQEPQYF; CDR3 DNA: TGTGCCACCGGGGAGGGACTCCAAGAGCCCCAGTACTTC
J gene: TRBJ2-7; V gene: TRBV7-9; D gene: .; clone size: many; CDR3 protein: CASSWLRDEQYF; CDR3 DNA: TGTGCCAGCAGCTGGTTGCGCGATGAGCAGTACTTC
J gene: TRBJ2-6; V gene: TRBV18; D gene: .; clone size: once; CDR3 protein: CASSPDVRTVLLSGANVLTF; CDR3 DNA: TGTGCCAGCTCACCCGACGTACGCACGGTTTTGCTTTCTGGGGCCAACGTCCTGACTTTC
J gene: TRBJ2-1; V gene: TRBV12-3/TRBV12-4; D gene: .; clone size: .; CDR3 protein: CASSRLGLGDEQFF; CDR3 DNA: TGTGCCAGCAGTCGACTTGGCTTGGGGGATGAGCAGTTCTTC
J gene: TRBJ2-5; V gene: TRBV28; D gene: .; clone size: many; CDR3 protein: CASSFETETQYF; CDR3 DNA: TGTGCCAGCAGTTTTGAGACAGAGACCCAGTACTTC
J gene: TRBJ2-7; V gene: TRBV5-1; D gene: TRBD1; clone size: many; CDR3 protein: CASSLGPGQGYEQYF; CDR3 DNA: TGCGCCAGCAGCTTGGGACCGGGACAGGGGTACGAGCAGTACTTC
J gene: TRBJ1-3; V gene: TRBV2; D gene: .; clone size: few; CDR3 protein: CASSELGPGNTIYF; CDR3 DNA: TGTGCCAGCAGTGAATTGGGGCCGGGAAACACCATATATTTT
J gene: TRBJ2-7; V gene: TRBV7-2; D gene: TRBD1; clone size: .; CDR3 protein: CASRDRGLYEQYF; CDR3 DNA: TGTGCCAGCAGAGACAGGGGGCTTTACGAGCAGTACTTC
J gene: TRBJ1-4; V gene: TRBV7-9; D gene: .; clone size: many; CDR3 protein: CASSLAGSSEEKLFF; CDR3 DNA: TGTGCCAGCAGCTTAGCGGGGTCCTCGGAAGAAAAACTGTTTTTT
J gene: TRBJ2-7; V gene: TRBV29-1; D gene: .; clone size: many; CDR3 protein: CSVEGSRSYEQYF; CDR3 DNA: TGCAGCGTTGAAGGGTCTAGATCCTACGAGCAGTACTTC
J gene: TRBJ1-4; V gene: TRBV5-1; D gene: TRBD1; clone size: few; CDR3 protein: CASSSGTVSNEKLFF; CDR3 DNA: TGCGCCAGCAGCTCCGGGACAGTATCTAATGAAAAACTGTTTTTT
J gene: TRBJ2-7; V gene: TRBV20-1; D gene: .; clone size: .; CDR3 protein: CSAPYSREGGYAQYF; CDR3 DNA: TGCAGTGCCCCCTACTCCAGGGAAGGAGGCTACGCGCAGTACTTC
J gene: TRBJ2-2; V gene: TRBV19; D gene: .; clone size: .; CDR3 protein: CASSPSDRNTGELFF; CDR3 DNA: TGTGCCAGTAGTCCCTCGGACAGGAACACCGGGGAGCTGTTTTTT
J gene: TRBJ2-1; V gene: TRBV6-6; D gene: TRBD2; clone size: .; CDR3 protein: CASRSGSPLNEQFF; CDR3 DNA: TGTGCCAGCAGAAGCGGGAGTCCGCTGAATGAGCAGTTCTTC
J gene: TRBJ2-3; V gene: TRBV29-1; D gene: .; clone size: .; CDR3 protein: CSVDLGEEVTQYF; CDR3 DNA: TGCAGCGTTGATCTGGGGGAGGAGGTTACGCAGTATTTT
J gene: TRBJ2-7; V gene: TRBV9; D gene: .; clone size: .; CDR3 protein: CASSPRNSYERYF; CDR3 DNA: TGTGCCAGCAGCCCTCGTAACTCCTACGAGCGGTACTTC
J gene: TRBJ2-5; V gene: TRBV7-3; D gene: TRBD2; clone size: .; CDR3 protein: CASSPGRGAGALKETQYF; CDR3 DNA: TGTGCCAGCAGCCCAGGGCGAGGAGCGGGAGCCCTCAAAGAGACCCAGTACTTC
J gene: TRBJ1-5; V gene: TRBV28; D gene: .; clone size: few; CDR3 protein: CASSSPIEKGDQPQHF; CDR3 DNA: TGTGCCAGCAGTTCCCCCATCGAGAAGGGGGATCAGCCCCAGCATTTT
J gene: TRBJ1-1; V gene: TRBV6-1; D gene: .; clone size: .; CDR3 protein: CASSEGGEGRSEAFF; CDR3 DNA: TGTGCCAGCAGTGAAGGGGGGGAGGGTAGGTCTGAAGCTTTCTTT
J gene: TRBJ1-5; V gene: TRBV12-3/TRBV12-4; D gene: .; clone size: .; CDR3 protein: CASSLRGYDYNQPQHF; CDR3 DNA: TGTGCCAGCAGTTTAAGAGGATATGATTACAATCAGCCCCAGCATTTT
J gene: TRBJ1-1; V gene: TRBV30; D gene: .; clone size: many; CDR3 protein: CAWTAIMNTEAFF; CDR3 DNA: TGTGCCTGGACAGCGATCATGAACACTGAAGCTTTCTTT
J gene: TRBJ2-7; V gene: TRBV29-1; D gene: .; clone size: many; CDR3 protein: CSVEHGKGTYEQYF; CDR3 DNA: TGCAGCGTTGAACACGGGAAGGGCACGTACGAGCAGTACTTC
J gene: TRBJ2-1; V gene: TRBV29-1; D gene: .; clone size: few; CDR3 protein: CSVYIVGAYYNEQFF; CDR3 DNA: TGCAGCGTTTACATTGTTGGAGCGTATTACAATGAGCAGTTCTTC
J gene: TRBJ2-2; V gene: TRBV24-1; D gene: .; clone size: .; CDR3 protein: CATSDFRANTGELFF; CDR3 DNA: TGTGCCACCAGTGATTTCAGGGCCAACACCGGGGAGCTGTTTTTT
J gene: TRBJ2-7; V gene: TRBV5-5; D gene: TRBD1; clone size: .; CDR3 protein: CASSFAGSTGGLYEQYF; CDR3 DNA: TGTGCCAGCAGCTTCGCGGGCTCGACAGGGGGTCTGTACGAGCAGTACTTC
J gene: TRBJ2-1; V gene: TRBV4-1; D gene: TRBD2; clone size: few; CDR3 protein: CASSHLIAGVSNEQFF; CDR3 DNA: TGCGCCAGCAGCCACCTAATAGCGGGGGTTTCCAATGAGCAGTTCTTC
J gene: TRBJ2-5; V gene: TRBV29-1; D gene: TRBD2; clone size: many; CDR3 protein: CSVDGLASGPEETQYF; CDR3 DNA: TGCAGCGTTGATGGGTTAGCTAGCGGGCCAGAAGAGACCCAGTACTTC
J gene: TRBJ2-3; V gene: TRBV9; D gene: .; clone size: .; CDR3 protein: CASSVVGRGDTQYF; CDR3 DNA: TGTGCCAGCAGCGTAGTGGGACGGGGAGATACGCAGTATTTT
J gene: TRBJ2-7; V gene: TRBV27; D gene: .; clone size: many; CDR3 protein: CASSSPSRQGNYEQYF; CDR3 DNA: TGTGCCAGCAGTTCCCCCAGCCGTCAGGGGAACTACGAGCAGTACTTC
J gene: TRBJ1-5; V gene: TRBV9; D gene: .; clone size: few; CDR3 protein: CASSPLEGNQPQHF; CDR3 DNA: TGTGCCAGCAGCCCCCTGGAGGGAAATCAGCCCCAGCATTTT
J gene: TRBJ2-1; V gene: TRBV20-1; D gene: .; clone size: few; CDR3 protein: CSADPAGTTYNEQFF; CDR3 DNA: TGCAGTGCCGACCCAGCGGGCACGACCTACAATGAGCAGTTCTTC
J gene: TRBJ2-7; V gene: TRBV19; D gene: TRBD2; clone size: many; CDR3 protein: CASSSGLPYEQYF; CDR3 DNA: TGTGCCAGTAGTTCGGGACTACCGTACGAGCAGTACTTC
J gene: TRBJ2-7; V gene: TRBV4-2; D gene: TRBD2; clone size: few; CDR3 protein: CASSQTNGGSSYEQYF; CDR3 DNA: TGTGCCAGCAGCCAAACCAATGGCGGGAGCTCCTACGAGCAGTACTTC
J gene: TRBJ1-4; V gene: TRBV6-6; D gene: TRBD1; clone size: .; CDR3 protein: CASGADEQGAKKKLFF; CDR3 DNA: TGTGCCAGCGGGGCTGACGAACAGGGGGCGAAAAAAAAACTGTTTTTT
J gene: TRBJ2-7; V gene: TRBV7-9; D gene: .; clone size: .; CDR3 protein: CASTHALEGYEQYF; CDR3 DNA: TGTGCCAGCACCCATGCACTGGAGGGATACGAGCAGTACTTC
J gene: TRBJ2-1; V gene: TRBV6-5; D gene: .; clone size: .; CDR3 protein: CASSYSAGFEQFF; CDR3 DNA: TGTGCCAGCAGTTACTCGGCGGGGTTCGAGCAGTTCTTC
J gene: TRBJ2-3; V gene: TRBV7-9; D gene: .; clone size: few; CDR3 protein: CASSLADLGRDTRYF; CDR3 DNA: TGTGCCAGCAGCTTAGCGGATCTGGGGCGAGATACGCGGTATTTT
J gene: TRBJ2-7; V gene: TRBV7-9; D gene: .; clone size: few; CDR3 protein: CASSQTGWTYEQYF; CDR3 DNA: TGTGCCAGCAGCCAGACAGGTTGGACCTACGAGCAGTACTTC